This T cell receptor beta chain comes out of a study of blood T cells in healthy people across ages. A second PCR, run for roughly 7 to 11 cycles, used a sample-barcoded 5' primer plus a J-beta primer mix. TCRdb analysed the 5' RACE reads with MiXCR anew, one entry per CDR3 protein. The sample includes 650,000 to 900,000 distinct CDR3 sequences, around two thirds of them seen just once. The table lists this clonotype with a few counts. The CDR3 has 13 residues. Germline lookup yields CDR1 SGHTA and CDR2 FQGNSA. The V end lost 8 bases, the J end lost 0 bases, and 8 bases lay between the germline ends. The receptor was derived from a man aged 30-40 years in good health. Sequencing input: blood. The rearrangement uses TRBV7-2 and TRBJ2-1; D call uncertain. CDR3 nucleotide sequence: TGTGCCAGCTCGTGGATCTCCTACAATGAGCAGTTCTTC. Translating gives CASSWISYNEQFF.